This T cell receptor (beta chain) was recorded in a study of cytomegalovirus exposure and HLA in healthy donors. Study outcomes and limitations: When presence/absence was analysed, sequencing depth was taken to be roughly uniform across donors. As a later analysis revealed, the rate of TCR association differed by HLA locus, with DRB1 most and HLA-C fewest.

Germline V gene sequence: CDR1 SGHRS, CDR2 YFSETQ. The CDR3 is 14 residues long. V lost 5 bases, J lost 0 bases, and 9 bases lay in between. In regard to this clone: Its target is not known.

PCR used 60 Vbeta primers and 13 Jbeta primers. Clones were read by immunoSEQ multiplex PCR, and TCRdb kept only the in-frame ones, dropping some. Here the sample spans about 130,000 clones, more than 60% being singletons. What was sequenced was PBMCs. The TCR was taken from a woman aged 55-69 years in good health and CMV-seropositive. The rearrangement joins TRBV5-1 to TRBJ2-1; tentatively, D is TRBD2 (6 bases). The DNA for the CDR3 is TGCGCCAGCAGTCCGGGAGCCTCCTACAATGAGCAGTTCTTC. Its protein is CASSPGASYNEQFF.